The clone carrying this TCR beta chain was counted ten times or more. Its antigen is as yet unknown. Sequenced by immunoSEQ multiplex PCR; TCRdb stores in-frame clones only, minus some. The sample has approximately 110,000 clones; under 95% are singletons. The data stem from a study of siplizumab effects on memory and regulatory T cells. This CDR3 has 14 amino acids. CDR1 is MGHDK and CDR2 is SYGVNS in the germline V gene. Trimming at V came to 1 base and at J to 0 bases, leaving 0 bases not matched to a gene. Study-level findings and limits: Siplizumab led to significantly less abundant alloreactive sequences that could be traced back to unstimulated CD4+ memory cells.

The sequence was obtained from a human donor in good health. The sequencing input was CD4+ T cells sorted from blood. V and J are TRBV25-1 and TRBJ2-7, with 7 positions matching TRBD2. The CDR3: CASSEWEGSYEQYF. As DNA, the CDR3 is TGTGCCAGCAGTGAATGGGAGGGCTCCTACGAGCAGTACTTC.